A selection of T cell receptor beta chains follows, all from one sample in a study of beta chain features in type 1 diabetes. TCRdb's table, derived via immunoSEQ multiplex PCR, lists solely in-frame clones and lacks some. This sample has more than 150,000 clones, with around 10% found just once. What was sequenced was central memory CD4+ T cells from blood. These receptors all stem from a man younger than 35 in good health. Both conserved end residues are part of each CDR3. The D gene is left open where the match is weak. A row's size may be missing; if present it is once, few, many or a size class.

TRBD1 TRBJ2-7 - TRBV7-2 TGTGCCAGCAGCTTAACCGGGACAGGGGCCGAGCAGTACTTC CASSLTGTGAEQYF
- TRBJ1-1 few TRBV28 TGTGCCAGCATAGGGACCGTGGGGATAACTGAAGCTTTCTTT CASIGTVGITEAFF
- TRBJ2-2 few TRBV29-1 TGCAGCGTTTGGAGCGAGGCGAACACCGGGGAGCTGTTTTTT CSVWSEANTGELFF
TRBD2 TRBJ2-7 few TRBV28 TGTGCCAGCACTCGGACTAGCGGGAGCTACGAGCAGTACTTC CASTRTSGSYEQYF
- TRBJ2-3 few TRBV9 TGTGCCAGCAGCGTAGCTACGAGGGGCGATACGCAGTATTTT CASSVATRGDTQYF
- TRBJ1-2 few TRBV18 TGTGCCAGCTCACCGGCGACCCGGGGCTCCACCCACTTC CASSPATRGSTHF
TRBD1 TRBJ2-7 - TRBV28 TGTGCCAGCAGCCCAAATATTTGGACAGGCTCCTACGAGCAGTACTTC CASSPNIWTGSYEQYF
TRBD1 TRBJ2-7 - TRBV6-5 TGTGCCAGCAGTTCAAACCGGGACAGCTTTTGGGGTTACTTC CASSSNRDSFWGYF
TRBD1 TRBJ2-7 few TRBV7-2 TGTGCCAGCAGCCCTCTGGGACAGGGACGCTACGAGCAGTACTTC CASSPLGQGRYEQYF
TRBD1 TRBJ2-7 - TRBV27 TGTGCCAGCAGTTTCGGGGACAGGGTCCACGAGCAGTACTTC CASSFGDRVHEQYF
- TRBJ2-3 - TRBV7-9 TGTGCCAGCACGCCCTTACAGGATAGCACAGATACGCAGTATTTT CASTPLQDSTDTQYF
- TRBJ2-1 - TRBV7-2 TGTGCCAGCAGCCCGATAGGTAGCTTAACCTACAATGAGCAGTTCTTC CASSPIGSLTYNEQFF